These T cell receptor beta chains were read from a single sample in a study of T cell responses to AZD1222 COVID-19 vaccine. Assay used: immunoSEQ multiplex PCR; TCRdb lists only in-frame clones, some missing. The sample consists of about 120,000 clones, roughly 92% of them appearing once. The material sequenced was peripheral blood, taken 28 days after the second AZD1222 dose. Receptors originate from an adult who received the AZD1222 COVID-19 vaccine. CDR3s include the opening cysteine and the closing phenylalanine or tryptophan. The order of the fields is J gene, CDR3 length, V gene, D gene, CDR3 protein, CDR3 DNA. The D gene is left open where the match is weak.

j_call: TRBJ1-1; cdr3_length: 13; v_call: TRBV5-4; d_call: .; cdr3_aa: CASSLQGGGGAFF; cdr3_nt: TGTGCCAGCAGCTTGCAGGGAGGGGGGGGAGCTTTCTTT
j_call: TRBJ1-1; cdr3_length: 16; v_call: TRBV7-3; d_call: .; cdr3_aa: CASSLIAGRGITEAFF; cdr3_nt: TGTGCCAGCAGCTTAATAGCAGGGAGGGGGATCACTGAAGCTTTCTTT
j_call: TRBJ1-5; cdr3_length: 13; v_call: TRBV28; d_call: TRBD1; cdr3_aa: CALGTGGNQPQHF; cdr3_nt: TGTGCCCTGGGGACAGGGGGCAATCAGCCCCAGCATTTT
j_call: TRBJ2-5; cdr3_length: 14; v_call: TRBV9; d_call: .; cdr3_aa: CASSSGPLQETQYF; cdr3_nt: TGTGCCAGCAGCTCCGGACCGTTACAAGAGACCCAGTACTTC
j_call: TRBJ1-5; cdr3_length: 16; v_call: TRBV28; d_call: .; cdr3_aa: CASSFSKIQGYQPQHF; cdr3_nt: TGTGCCAGCAGTTTTAGCAAGATTCAGGGGTATCAGCCCCAGCATTTT
j_call: TRBJ2-1; cdr3_length: 15; v_call: TRBV28; d_call: TRBD2; cdr3_aa: CASSAGTSGNNEQFF; cdr3_nt: TGTGCCAGCAGCGCCGGGACTAGCGGAAACAATGAGCAGTTCTTC
j_call: TRBJ1-3; cdr3_length: 13; v_call: TRBV30; d_call: .; cdr3_aa: CASNDRDDYTIYF; cdr3_nt: TGTGCCTCAAACGACCGAGATGACTACACCATATATTTT
j_call: TRBJ2-3; cdr3_length: 14; v_call: TRBV7-3; d_call: .; cdr3_aa: CASSSDYRTDTQYF; cdr3_nt: TGTGCCAGCAGCTCGGACTACCGGACGGATACGCAGTATTTT
j_call: TRBJ1-6; cdr3_length: 19; v_call: TRBV14; d_call: .; cdr3_aa: CASSQIGLRFENYNSPLHF; cdr3_nt: TGTGCCAGCAGCCAAATTGGCCTACGGTTTGAAAACTATAATTCACCCCTCCACTTT
j_call: TRBJ1-1; cdr3_length: 14; v_call: TRBV7-9; d_call: .; cdr3_aa: CASSLIVELTEAFF; cdr3_nt: TGTGCCAGCAGCTTAATAGTGGAGCTCACTGAAGCTTTCTTT
j_call: TRBJ2-2; cdr3_length: 17; v_call: TRBV10-3; d_call: TRBD1; cdr3_aa: CAISTGTGVFGTGELFF; cdr3_nt: TGTGCCATCAGTACCGGGACAGGGGTCTTTGGCACCGGGGAGCTGTTTTTT
j_call: TRBJ2-1; cdr3_length: 14; v_call: TRBV13; d_call: TRBD2; cdr3_aa: CASSPRGSGPSQFF; cdr3_nt: TGTGCCAGCAGCCCTCGGGGTAGCGGGCCCTCCCAGTTCTTC
j_call: TRBJ2-2; cdr3_length: 16; v_call: TRBV7-2; d_call: TRBD2; cdr3_aa: CASSITSGANTGELFF; cdr3_nt: TGTGCCAGCAGCATTACTAGCGGGGCTAACACCGGGGAGCTGTTTTTT
j_call: TRBJ2-7; cdr3_length: 11; v_call: TRBV2; d_call: .; cdr3_aa: CAGEGGYEQYF; cdr3_nt: TGTGCCGGCGAAGGGGGCTACGAGCAGTACTTC
j_call: TRBJ1-2; cdr3_length: 15; v_call: TRBV9; d_call: .; cdr3_aa: CASSIEQFSNYGYTF; cdr3_nt: TGTGCCAGCAGCATAGAGCAGTTCAGTAACTATGGCTACACCTTC
j_call: TRBJ2-7; cdr3_length: 15; v_call: TRBV20-1; d_call: .; cdr3_aa: CSASVAAGVSYEQYF; cdr3_nt: TGCAGTGCTAGTGTTGCCGCAGGAGTCTCCTACGAGCAGTACTTC
j_call: TRBJ2-7; cdr3_length: 14; v_call: TRBV11-2; d_call: .; cdr3_aa: CASSSSQLGYEQYF; cdr3_nt: TGTGCCAGCAGCTCCTCCCAGTTGGGTTACGAGCAGTACTTC
j_call: TRBJ1-1; cdr3_length: 17; v_call: TRBV10-3; d_call: .; cdr3_aa: CAISEDYVTGLNTEAFF; cdr3_nt: TGTGCCATCAGTGAGGATTACGTGACAGGACTGAACACTGAAGCTTTCTTT
j_call: TRBJ2-7; cdr3_length: 14; v_call: TRBV10-3; d_call: TRBD1; cdr3_aa: CAISAGQGTYEQYF; cdr3_nt: TGTGCCATCAGTGCGGGACAGGGGACCTACGAGCAGTACTTC
j_call: TRBJ2-7; cdr3_length: 11; v_call: TRBV12-3/TRBV12-4; d_call: .; cdr3_aa: CASSLKAEQYF; cdr3_nt: TGTGCCAGCAGTTTAAAGGCAGAACAGTACTTC
j_call: TRBJ2-7; cdr3_length: 16; v_call: TRBV30; d_call: TRBD2; cdr3_aa: CAWNEKWASGTREQYF; cdr3_nt: TGTGCCTGGAATGAAAAGTGGGCTAGCGGGACGCGGGAGCAGTACTTC
j_call: TRBJ2-2; cdr3_length: 15; v_call: TRBV7-9; d_call: TRBD1; cdr3_aa: CASSVQGAKTGELFF; cdr3_nt: TGTGCCAGCAGCGTACAGGGGGCGAAGACCGGGGAGCTGTTTTTT
j_call: TRBJ2-7; cdr3_length: 16; v_call: TRBV4-1; d_call: .; cdr3_aa: CASSQDRGRGGNEQYF; cdr3_nt: TGCGCCAGCAGCCAAGATAGAGGCAGGGGAGGCAACGAGCAGTACTTC
j_call: TRBJ2-3; cdr3_length: 10; v_call: TRBV9; d_call: .; cdr3_aa: CASGPLSQYF; cdr3_nt: TGTGCCAGCGGGCCCCTTTCGCAGTATTTT
j_call: TRBJ2-5; cdr3_length: 16; v_call: TRBV4-1; d_call: TRBD1; cdr3_aa: CASSQDPDRVQETQYF; cdr3_nt: TGCGCCAGCAGCCAAGACCCTGACAGGGTACAAGAGACCCAGTACTTC
j_call: TRBJ1-2; cdr3_length: 17; v_call: TRBV28; d_call: .; cdr3_aa: CASSSNGRFAGNYGYTF; cdr3_nt: TGTGCCAGCAGCTCGAACGGGAGGTTCGCCGGCAACTATGGCTACACCTTC
j_call: TRBJ1-5; cdr3_length: 16; v_call: TRBV6-2/TRBV6-3; d_call: .; cdr3_aa: CASSARTDYSNQPQHF; cdr3_nt: TGTGCCAGCAGTGCGAGGACAGACTATAGCAATCAGCCCCAGCATTTT
j_call: TRBJ2-2; cdr3_length: 16; v_call: TRBV7-3; d_call: .; cdr3_aa: CASSLPEGEGTGELFF; cdr3_nt: TGTGCCAGCAGCTTACCCGAGGGCGAGGGGACCGGGGAGCTGTTTTTT